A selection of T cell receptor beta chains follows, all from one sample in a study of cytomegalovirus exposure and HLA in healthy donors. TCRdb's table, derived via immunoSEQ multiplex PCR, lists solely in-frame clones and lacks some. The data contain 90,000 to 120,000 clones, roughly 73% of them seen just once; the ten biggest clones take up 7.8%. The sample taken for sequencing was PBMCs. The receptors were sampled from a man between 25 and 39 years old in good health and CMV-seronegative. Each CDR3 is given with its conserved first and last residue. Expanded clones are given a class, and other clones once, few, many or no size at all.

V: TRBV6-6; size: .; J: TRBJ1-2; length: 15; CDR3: CASSYSAFDSYGYTF
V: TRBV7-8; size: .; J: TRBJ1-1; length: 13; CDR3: CASSFDRGTEAFF
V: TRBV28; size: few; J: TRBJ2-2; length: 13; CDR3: CATSGGSAGELFF
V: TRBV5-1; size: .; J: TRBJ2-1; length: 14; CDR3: CASSLGQNYNEQFF
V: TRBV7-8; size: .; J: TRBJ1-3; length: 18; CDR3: CASSWTGDVPPSGNTIYF
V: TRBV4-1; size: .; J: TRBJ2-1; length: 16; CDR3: CASRRTYSGSYNEQFF
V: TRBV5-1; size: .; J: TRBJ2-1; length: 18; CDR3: CASRFQSGGEVRYNEQFF
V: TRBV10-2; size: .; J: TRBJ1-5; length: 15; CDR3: CASSSGQGGDQPQHF
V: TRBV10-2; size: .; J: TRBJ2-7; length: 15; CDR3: CASRGQGSYSYEQYF
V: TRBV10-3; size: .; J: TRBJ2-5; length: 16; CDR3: CAISAIGLAGGETQYF
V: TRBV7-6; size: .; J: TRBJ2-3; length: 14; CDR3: CASSLPGGTDTQYF
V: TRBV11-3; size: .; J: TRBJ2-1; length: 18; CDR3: CASSLGPGAGGSFYEQFF
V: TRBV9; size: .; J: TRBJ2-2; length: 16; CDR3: CASSANPGQGIGELFF
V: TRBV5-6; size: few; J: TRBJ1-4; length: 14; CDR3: CASSSKGSFGKLFF
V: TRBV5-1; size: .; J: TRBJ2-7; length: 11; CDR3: CASSSSYEQYF
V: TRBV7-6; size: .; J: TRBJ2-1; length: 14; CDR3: CASKTGTGAYEQFF
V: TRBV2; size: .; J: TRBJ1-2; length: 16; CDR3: CASSEERGGGDPGYTF
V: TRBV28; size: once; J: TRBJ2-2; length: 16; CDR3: CASATLAEDFTGELFF
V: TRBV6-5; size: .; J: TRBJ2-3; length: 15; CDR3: CASSYYRGRTDTQYF
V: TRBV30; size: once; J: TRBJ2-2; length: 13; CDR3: CAWTSGVSGELFF